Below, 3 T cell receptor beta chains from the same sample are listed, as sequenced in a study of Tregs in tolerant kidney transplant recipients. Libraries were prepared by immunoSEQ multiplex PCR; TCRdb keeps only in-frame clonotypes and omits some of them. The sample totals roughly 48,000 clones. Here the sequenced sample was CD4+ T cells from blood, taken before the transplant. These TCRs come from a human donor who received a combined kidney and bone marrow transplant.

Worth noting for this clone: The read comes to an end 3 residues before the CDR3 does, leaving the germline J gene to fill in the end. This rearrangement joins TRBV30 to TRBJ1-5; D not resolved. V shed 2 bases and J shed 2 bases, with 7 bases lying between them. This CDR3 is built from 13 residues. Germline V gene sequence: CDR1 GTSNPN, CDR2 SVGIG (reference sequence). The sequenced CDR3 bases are TGTGCCTGGAGTCGGCAGGGCAATCAGCCC. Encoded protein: CAWSRQGNQP. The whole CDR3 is CAWSRQGNQPQHF.

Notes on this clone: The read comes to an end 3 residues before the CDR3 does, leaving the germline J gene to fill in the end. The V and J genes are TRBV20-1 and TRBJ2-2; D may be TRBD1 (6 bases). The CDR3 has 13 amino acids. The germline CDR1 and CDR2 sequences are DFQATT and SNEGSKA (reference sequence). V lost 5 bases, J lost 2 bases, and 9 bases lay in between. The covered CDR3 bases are TGCAGTGCTGGGGGCGGAAACACCGGGGAG. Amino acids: CSAGGGNTGE. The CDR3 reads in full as CSAGGGNTGELFF.

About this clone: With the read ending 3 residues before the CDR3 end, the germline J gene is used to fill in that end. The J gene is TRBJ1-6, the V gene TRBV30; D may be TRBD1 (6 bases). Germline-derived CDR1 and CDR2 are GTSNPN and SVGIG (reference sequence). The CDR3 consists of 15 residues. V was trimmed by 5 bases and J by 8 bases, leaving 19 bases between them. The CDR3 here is CAWGKTGRGDSPLHF. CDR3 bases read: TGTGCCTGGGGTAAAACAGGGAGAGGTGATTCACCC.